The source of this TCR beta chain is a study of blood T cell repertoires in COVID-19 (dated by TCRdb to about 2020). Study-wide context: Samples from collaborators originated in the United States, Italy and Spain and spanned both the acute and convalescent phases of COVID-19. Nearly every sample came with metadata listing a de-identified subject ID, COVID-19 status, age in years and sex. Where available, HLA class I and class II types were obtained from metadata supplied by the sample provider rather than from assay-based typing. The repertoires were made available in a free public database intended to serve as a resource for research on the immune response to SARS-CoV-2. The prospective study material was composed of cDNA or gDNA derived from T cells, B-cell-depleted T cells, or PBMCs. Samples came from the ongoing ImmuneRACE study (first 160 participants) plus 1,254 subjects from 6 global collaborators. Subjects who had been exposed to COVID-19, were actively infected with it, or had recovered from it provided the deeply sampled blood TCRbeta repertoires that made up the dataset. Overall study results and their limits: The amount of clinical and demographic metadata varied by source and participant and was provided uncurated.

Comments on this clone: It has no known antigen specificity. No much larger clonotype is one base removed from it; base qualities were not supplied.

Each collaborating institution followed its own protocols to collect whole blood in K2EDTA tubes. For TCRbeta analysis, collaborator samples were shipped as frozen whole blood, as isolated PBMCs, or as DNA extracted from either sample type. TCRbeta CDR3 regions were amplified from genomic DNA by means of the immunoSEQ Assay, a bias-controlled multiplex PCR. As for the authors' bioinformatics: The number of nucleated cells in each sample was estimated from the amplification of reference gene primers within the assay. Sequence reads were collapsed and filtered to measure the absolute abundance of every unique TCRbeta CDR3 rearrangement. For each sample, productive Simpson clonality was calculated as the square root of Simpson's diversity index over productive rearrangements. What TCRdb holds here is the immuneACCESS table cut down to in-frame rearrangements. Part of the clones is not present; checked against another copy, under half of the missing clones reflect an unresolved V gene, and the others are unexplained. The DNA gave D and trimming, while V, J and clone size come from that table. The sample table lists about 140,000 clones, around 87% of them with a count of one. In total, the top ten clones hold about 5.6% of the sample.

The sequencing sample was made of peripheral blood. The receptor was derived from a human donor in a cohort sampled during active COVID-19.

The CDR3 corresponds to CASSELGTANTEAFF. The nucleotide sequence reads TGTGCCAGCAGTGAACTTGGGACAGCGAACACTGAAGCTTTCTTT. The rearrangement joined TRBV6-1 to TRBJ1-1; 7 bases in the junction line up with TRBD1. Germline trimming: 2 bases from V, 1 base from J; junction bases outside gene matches: 4. Inclusive of the bounding cysteine and phenylalanine, the CDR3 is 15 residues long. Only the CDR3 region is kept as DNA, spanning 45 bases read in frame from base 1. CDR1 MNHNS and CDR2 SASEGT are derived from the germline V gene.